These 9 T cell receptor beta chains were sequenced from one sample in a study of response to subunit inactivated influenza vaccine. In TCRdb, the RT-PCR reads were re-called with MiXCR into one record per CDR3 protein. The sample consists of 450,000 to 600,000 distinct CDR3 sequences, 6% to 9% of them appearing once. Here the sequenced sample was PBMCs from blood, taken around 2 years after vaccination. The source is a man between 50 and 69 years old who received an inactivated influenza vaccine.

The J gene is TRBJ2-2, the V gene TRBV29-1; 7 bases match TRBD1. Germline CDR1 is SQVTM and CDR2 is ANQGSEA. After removal of 4 bases from V and 7 bases from J, the junction contained 3 bases not matched to a gene. This CDR3 has 12 residues. CDR3 amino acids: CSVAGGNGELFF. In DNA, the CDR3 is TGCAGCGTTGCAGGGGGTAACGGGGAGCTGTTTTTT.

Here the CDR3 DNA reads TGCAGTGCTAGAGTGCCGGTTAACACTGAAGCTTTCTTT. Protein sequence: CSARVPVNTEAFF. V usage is TRBV20-1 and J usage is TRBJ1-1; D gene unclear. There are 13 residues in the CDR3. Looked up from germline, CDR1 is DFQATT and CDR2 is SNEGSKA (reference sequence). The germline V and J ends were trimmed by 1 base and 2 bases, with 8 bases remaining between them.

V gene TRBV4-1 combines with J gene TRBJ2-3; D gene uncertain. Trimming pared 1 base from V and 7 bases from J, leaving 21 bases between. The CDR3 covers 17 residues. Germline V lookup: CDR1 MGHRA, CDR2 YSYEKL. This CDR3 is CASSQGGVEGLWNTQYF. The CDR3 coding sequence is TGCGCCAGCAGCCAAGGTGGGGTGGAAGGGTTATGGAATACGCAGTATTTT.

This chain uses TRBV12-3 or TRBV12-4 with TRBJ2-1; D is ambiguous. CDR3 size: 15 residues. Trimming left V 3 bases short and J 4 bases short, with 13 bases between. CDR3: CASSLGEATYNEQFF. The DNA of the CDR3 is TGTGCCAGCAGTTTGGGCGAAGCGACGTACAATGAGCAGTTCTTC.

This chain links TRBV7-9 with TRBJ1-1, with unresolved D. The CDR3 has 16 residues. Germline V lookup: CDR1 SEHNR, CDR2 FQNEAQ (reference sequence). V was shortened by 5 bases and J by 0 bases, with 16 bases between the two germline ends. This CDR3 is CASSDRDLGMNTEAFF. The CDR3 DNA is TGTGCCAGCAGCGATCGTGATTTGGGGATGAACACTGAAGCTTTCTTT.

In its sample, this clonotype was seen a few times. The chain has TRBV29-1 and TRBJ1-1; no reliable D call. With 1 base removed from V and 0 bases from J, the gap between germline ends came to 15 bases. Germline assignment: CDR1 SQVTM and CDR2 ANQGSEA. This CDR3 has 16 amino acids. The CDR3 protein is CSVEGGRTLMNTEAFF. CDR3 coding DNA: TGCAGCGTTGAAGGAGGGAGGACCCTTATGAACACTGAAGCTTTCTTT.

The genes are TRBV6-5 and TRBJ2-7, with a possible D match to TRBD2 (6 bases). The CDR3 extends over 16 amino acids. V lost 2 bases and J lost 0, with 14 bases in between. Germline V gene data show CDR1 as MNHEY and CDR2 as SVGAGI. The CDR3 region has the DNA TGTGCCAGCAGTTACCCCAAACACGGGGGCTCCTACGAGCAGTACTTC. It translates to CASSYPKHGGSYEQYF.

The chain couples TRBV27 to TRBJ1-6; D is unclear. CDR1 and CDR2 (germline): MNHEY, SMNVEV (reference sequence). The V gene lost 10 bases and the J gene lost 10 bases, with 8 bases spanning the gap. This CDR3 comprises 10 residues. The CDR3 bases are TGTGCCACCCGGCTCTCACCCCTCCACTTT. It translates to CATRLSPLHF.

V gene TRBV27 combines with J gene TRBJ2-6, with no clear D. Germline V CDR1 and CDR2: MNHEY, SMNVEV (reference sequence). V was pared by 0 bases and J by 4 bases, with 19 bases between. The CDR3 extends over 19 amino acids. This CDR3 reads CASSLSSYGLDPGANVLTF. The CDR3 DNA reads TGTGCCAGCAGTTTATCTTCTTATGGGTTAGACCCGGGGGCCAACGTCCTGACTTTC.